Listed here is a single T cell receptor (beta chain). As for treatment: roughly 20 received Ad26.COV2.S at low or high dose, single or two shots; 5 received placebo; per-sample allocation not given. Sampling was done on day 63 after the first vaccine or placebo injection. Vaccine was an Ad26 vector expressing Wuhan-strain SARS-CoV-2 spike. Using immunoSEQ multiplex PCR, the repertoire was profiled, and TCRdb retains in-frame clones only, with some absent. The sample has 400,000 or so clones; 80% to 90% are singletons. Trimming removed 4 bases from V and 8 bases from J; junction bases left unmatched: 12. The CDR3 consists of 17 residues. Germline values: CDR1 SGHRS, CDR2 YFSETQ. This entry is derived from a study of Ad26.COV2.S vaccination and SARS-CoV-2 variants. Across the study: The COV1001 Ad26.COV2.S trial arm included the donor. Donor got 5x10^10 or 1x10^11 viral particles of Ad26.COV2.S.

The starting material was peripheral blood, obtained in a trial of Ad26.COV2.S vaccine versus placebo. This TCR was recovered from a person aged 18-60 years who received the Ad26.COV2.S COVID-19 vaccine or a placebo. V is TRBV5-1 and J is TRBJ2-1; the match to TRBD2 covers 13 bases. CDR3 sequence: CASSMSRTSGGGDEQFF. The CDR3 DNA follows: TGCGCCAGCAGCATGTCTAGGACTAGCGGGGGAGGCGATGAGCAGTTCTTC.